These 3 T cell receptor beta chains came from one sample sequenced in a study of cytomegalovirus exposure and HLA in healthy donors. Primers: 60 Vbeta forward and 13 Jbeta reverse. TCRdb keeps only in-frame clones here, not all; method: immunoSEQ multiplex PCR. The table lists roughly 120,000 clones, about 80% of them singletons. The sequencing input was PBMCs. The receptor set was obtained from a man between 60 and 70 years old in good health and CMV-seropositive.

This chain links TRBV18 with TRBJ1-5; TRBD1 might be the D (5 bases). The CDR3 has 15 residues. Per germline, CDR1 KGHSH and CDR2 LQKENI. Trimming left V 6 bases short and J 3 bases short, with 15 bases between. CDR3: CASSPSQGLNQPQHF. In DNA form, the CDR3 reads TGTGCCAGCTCCCCGTCCCAGGGACTCAATCAGCCCCAGCATTTT.

The CDR3 sequence is CASSLVLTAMNTEAFF. The CDR3 bases are TGCGCCAGCAGCTTGGTCTTGACAGCTATGAACACTGAAGCTTTCTTT. This chain links TRBV5-1 with TRBJ1-1; weak D call: TRBD1 (5 bases). The V gene lost 0 bases and the J gene lost 0 bases, with 12 bases spanning the gap. Germline CDR1 SGHRS, CDR2 YFSETQ. The CDR3 length is 16 residues.

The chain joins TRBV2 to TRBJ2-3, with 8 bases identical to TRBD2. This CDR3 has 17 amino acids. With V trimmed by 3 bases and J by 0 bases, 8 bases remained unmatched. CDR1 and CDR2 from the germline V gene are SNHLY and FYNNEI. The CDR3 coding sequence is TGTGCCAGCAGTGATCCGCTAGCGGGCACTAGCACAGATACGCAGTATTTT. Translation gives CASSDPLAGTSTDTQYF.